A selection of T cell receptor beta chains follows, all from one sample in a study of PD-L1 blockade in urothelial cancer. Some clones are missing from TCRdb's copy, which holds only in-frame ones; the method was immunoSEQ multiplex PCR. The data hold roughly 77,000 clones, with 84% observed a single time. Material: PBMCs, obtained around atezolizumab (anti-PD-L1) treatment. These receptors were collected from a woman between 65 and 79 years old with urothelial cancer. The CDR3 runs from the conserved cysteine through the conserved F or W. Fields, in order: J gene, clone size, D gene, V gene, CDR3 DNA, CDR3 protein. D genes are given only for firm matches. For some rows the clone size is stated as once, few or many, or as a class when expanded; others skip it.

J gene: TRBJ2-6
clone size: NA
D gene: TRBD1
V gene: TRBV10-1
CDR3 DNA: TGCGCCAGCAGTGAAGGGGGCTCGGCGAACGTCCTGACTTTC
CDR3 protein: CASSEGGSANVLTF

J gene: TRBJ2-1
clone size: NA
D gene: TRBD1
V gene: TRBV11-3
CDR3 DNA: TGTGCCAGCAGCTTATTGGGACAGAATCCCTACAATGAGCAGTTCTTC
CDR3 protein: CASSLLGQNPYNEQFF

J gene: TRBJ2-1
clone size: NA
D gene: TRBD2
V gene: TRBV5-6
CDR3 DNA: TGTGCCAGCAGCTTGGCGGGGGGAGGATACAATGAGCAGTTCTTC
CDR3 protein: CASSLAGGGYNEQFF

J gene: TRBJ1-2
clone size: once
D gene: TRBD1
V gene: TRBV19
CDR3 DNA: TGTGCCAGTAGTACCGGACAGGGAGTGGATGGCTACACCTTC
CDR3 protein: CASSTGQGVDGYTF

J gene: TRBJ2-2
clone size: once
D gene: NA
V gene: TRBV28
CDR3 DNA: TGTGCCAGCAGGCCAGGGTTTCGCACCGGGGAGCTGTTTTTT
CDR3 protein: CASRPGFRTGELFF

J gene: TRBJ2-3
clone size: NA
D gene: TRBD2
V gene: TRBV7-9
CDR3 DNA: TGTGCCAGCAGTTCAACCCGCGAGGGAGGGGGCACAGATACGCAGTATTTT
CDR3 protein: CASSSTREGGGTDTQYF

J gene: TRBJ2-7
clone size: NA
D gene: NA
V gene: TRBV2
CDR3 DNA: TGTGCCAGTCTCGACAGACGCTACGAGCAGTACTTC
CDR3 protein: CASLDRRYEQYF

J gene: TRBJ2-1
clone size: medium-sized
D gene: TRBD2
V gene: TRBV4-3
CDR3 DNA: TGCGCCAGCAGCCTAGCGGGCCCCTACAATGAGCAGTTCTTC
CDR3 protein: CASSLAGPYNEQFF

J gene: TRBJ1-2
clone size: NA
D gene: NA
V gene: TRBV7-3
CDR3 DNA: TGTGCCAGCAGCTTAGGGGGGACCTATGGCTACACCTTC
CDR3 protein: CASSLGGTYGYTF

J gene: TRBJ1-1
clone size: NA
D gene: TRBD1
V gene: TRBV29-1
CDR3 DNA: TGCAGCGTGGGGACAGGTCCTCCTGAAGCTTTCTTT
CDR3 protein: CSVGTGPPEAFF

J gene: TRBJ1-3
clone size: once
D gene: NA
V gene: TRBV5-1
CDR3 DNA: TGCGCCAGCAGCCCAGGTTGGCAAAACACCATATATTTT
CDR3 protein: CASSPGWQNTIYF

J gene: TRBJ2-3
clone size: NA
D gene: TRBD2
V gene: TRBV7-2
CDR3 DNA: TGTGCCAGCAGCCCTATAGCGGGAGGGGGAAATACGCAGTATTTT
CDR3 protein: CASSPIAGGGNTQYF

J gene: TRBJ2-7
clone size: NA
D gene: TRBD2
V gene: TRBV6-1
CDR3 DNA: TGTGCCAGCAGTGGAAGGACTAGCGGCTACGAGCAGTACTTC
CDR3 protein: CASSGRTSGYEQYF

J gene: TRBJ2-1
clone size: NA
D gene: TRBD2
V gene: TRBV5-1
CDR3 DNA: TGCGCCAGCAGCCTAACAGCGGGAGGAGGACATGAGCAGTTCTTC
CDR3 protein: CASSLTAGGGHEQFF

J gene: TRBJ2-7
clone size: NA
D gene: TRBD2
V gene: TRBV5-1
CDR3 DNA: TGCGCCAGCAGCTTGGCACTAGCGGTCTACGAGCAGTACTTC
CDR3 protein: CASSLALAVYEQYF

J gene: TRBJ1-1
clone size: once
D gene: NA
V gene: TRBV7-8
CDR3 DNA: TGTGCCAGCAGCTCCCGGGTTATGAACACTGAAGCTTTCTTT
CDR3 protein: CASSSRVMNTEAFF

J gene: TRBJ2-3
clone size: NA
D gene: NA
V gene: TRBV11-2
CDR3 DNA: TGTGCCAGCAGCTTAGTTGGAGGGTCTAGCACAGATACGCAGTATTTT
CDR3 protein: CASSLVGGSSTDTQYF

J gene: TRBJ2-3
clone size: NA
D gene: TRBD1
V gene: TRBV29-1
CDR3 DNA: TGCAGCGTTGGACCGGGACAGGGCACAGATACGCAGTATTTT
CDR3 protein: CSVGPGQGTDTQYF

J gene: TRBJ2-1
clone size: NA
D gene: TRBD2
V gene: TRBV7-2
CDR3 DNA: TGTGCCAGCAACCCCGGACTAGGCTACAATGAGCAGTTCTTC
CDR3 protein: CASNPGLGYNEQFF

J gene: TRBJ2-7
clone size: NA
D gene: TRBD1
V gene: TRBV5-6
CDR3 DNA: TGTGCCAGCAGCTTGGATCCGGACAGGTACTCCTACGAGCAGTACTTC
CDR3 protein: CASSLDPDRYSYEQYF

J gene: TRBJ2-5
clone size: NA
D gene: NA
V gene: TRBV5-1
CDR3 DNA: TGCGCCAGCAGCTTGGATCAGGCACAAGAGACCCAGTACTTC
CDR3 protein: CASSLDQAQETQYF

J gene: TRBJ2-2
clone size: NA
D gene: TRBD2
V gene: TRBV19
CDR3 DNA: TGTGCCAGTAGTATGGGTTCGCGGGGGGGTCCCGGGGAGCTGTTTTTT
CDR3 protein: CASSMGSRGGPGELFF

J gene: TRBJ2-7
clone size: NA
D gene: TRBD1
V gene: TRBV7-9
CDR3 DNA: TGTGCCAGCAGCTTATTCGGGACAGACTACGAGCAGTACTTC
CDR3 protein: CASSLFGTDYEQYF

J gene: TRBJ2-4
clone size: NA
D gene: NA
V gene: TRBV5-1
CDR3 DNA: TGCGCCAGCCGGGCAGAAGGGGGCATTCAGTACTTC
CDR3 protein: CASRAEGGIQYF

J gene: TRBJ2-7
clone size: NA
D gene: TRBD2
V gene: TRBV25-1
CDR3 DNA: TGTGCCAGCAGTGAATGGGCTAGCGGGAGTAGAGGAGGCGAGCAGTACTTC
CDR3 protein: CASSEWASGSRGGEQYF

J gene: TRBJ1-2
clone size: NA
D gene: NA
V gene: TRBV15
CDR3 DNA: TGTGCCACCAGCGTAGGTAGGACATCTGGGTATGGCTACACCTTC
CDR3 protein: CATSVGRTSGYGYTF

J gene: TRBJ2-7
clone size: NA
D gene: TRBD1
V gene: TRBV7-9
CDR3 DNA: TGTGCCAGCAGCTCCACAGGGGCGGTCTACGAGCAGTACTTC
CDR3 protein: CASSSTGAVYEQYF

J gene: TRBJ2-1
clone size: NA
D gene: TRBD1
V gene: TRBV4-1
CDR3 DNA: TGCGCCAGCAGCCGCGGGACAGGGGGCAGTGAGCAGTTCTTC
CDR3 protein: CASSRGTGGSEQFF

J gene: TRBJ2-2
clone size: many
D gene: NA
V gene: TRBV11-2
CDR3 DNA: TGTGCCAGCAGCTTAGCTGGGGGCAACACCGGGGAGCTGTTTTTT
CDR3 protein: CASSLAGGNTGELFF

J gene: TRBJ2-7
clone size: NA
D gene: NA
V gene: TRBV9
CDR3 DNA: TGTGCCAGCAGCGTTCAGGGGCGGACCGAGCAGTACTTC
CDR3 protein: CASSVQGRTEQYF

J gene: TRBJ2-1
clone size: few
D gene: NA
V gene: TRBV29-1
CDR3 DNA: TGCAGCGGGGGGGACAGCCTGTACAATGAGCAGTTCTTC
CDR3 protein: CSGGDSLYNEQFF

J gene: TRBJ1-4
clone size: NA
D gene: TRBD1
V gene: TRBV28
CDR3 DNA: TGTGCCAGCAGCACAGGGACAGGAAGAACTAATGAAAAACTGTTTTTT
CDR3 protein: CASSTGTGRTNEKLFF

J gene: TRBJ1-2
clone size: NA
D gene: NA
V gene: TRBV20-1
CDR3 DNA: TGCAGTGCGAGGGACACTCACACCTTC
CDR3 protein: CSARDTHTF

J gene: TRBJ2-3
clone size: NA
D gene: NA
V gene: TRBV7-2
CDR3 DNA: TGTGCCAGCAGCTTAGAGCGGGCAGATACGCAGTATTTT
CDR3 protein: CASSLERADTQYF

J gene: TRBJ1-2
clone size: NA
D gene: TRBD1
V gene: TRBV5-4
CDR3 DNA: TGTGCCAGCAGCTTGGCGCAGGGGGTAAGCTATGGCTACACCTTC
CDR3 protein: CASSLAQGVSYGYTF

J gene: TRBJ2-7
clone size: NA
D gene: TRBD1
V gene: TRBV10-1
CDR3 DNA: TGCGCCAGCAGTGAGGGACAGGGGGCCGACGAGCAGTACTTC
CDR3 protein: CASSEGQGADEQYF